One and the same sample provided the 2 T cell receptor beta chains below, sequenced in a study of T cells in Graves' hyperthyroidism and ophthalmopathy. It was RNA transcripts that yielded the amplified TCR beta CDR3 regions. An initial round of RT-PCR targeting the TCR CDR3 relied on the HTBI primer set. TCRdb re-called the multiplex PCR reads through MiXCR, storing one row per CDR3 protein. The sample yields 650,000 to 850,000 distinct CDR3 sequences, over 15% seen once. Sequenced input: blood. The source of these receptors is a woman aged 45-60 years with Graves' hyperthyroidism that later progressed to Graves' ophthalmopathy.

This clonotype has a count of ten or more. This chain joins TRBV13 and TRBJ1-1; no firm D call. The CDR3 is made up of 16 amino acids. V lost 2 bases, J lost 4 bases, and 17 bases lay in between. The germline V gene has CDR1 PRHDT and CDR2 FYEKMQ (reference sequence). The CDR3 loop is CASSLRAGLEGTEAFF. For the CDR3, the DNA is TGTGCCAGCAGCTTAAGGGCGGGGTTGGAAGGCACTGAAGCTTTCTTT.

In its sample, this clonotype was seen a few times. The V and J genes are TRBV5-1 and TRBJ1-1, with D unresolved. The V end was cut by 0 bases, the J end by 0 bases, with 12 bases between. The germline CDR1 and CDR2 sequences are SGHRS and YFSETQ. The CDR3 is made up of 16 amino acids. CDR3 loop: CASSLASPTVNTEAFF. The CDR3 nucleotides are TGCGCCAGCAGCTTGGCTTCCCCGACGGTGAACACTGAAGCTTTCTTT.